These 4 T cell receptor beta chains were sequenced from one sample in a study of OX40 agonist ivuxolimab in advanced cancers. Measured with immunoSEQ multiplex PCR; TCRdb has only the in-frame clones, and not every one. The repertoire has about 67,000 clones, more than 75% of them found once; the top ten carry approximately 8%. The input for sequencing was CD4+ or CD8+ T cells sorted from blood, taken in a trial of the OX40 agonist ivuxolimab. Receptor source: an adult with an advanced solid tumor such as melanoma, head and neck, liver or kidney cancer.

In its sample, this clone was seen once. Other DNA sequences in the sample encode the same CDR3. V and J are TRBV2 and TRBJ2-2, with 7 bases lining up with TRBD1. Trimming took 5 bases from V and 4 from J; bases not matched to a gene: 10. The CDR3 consists of 16 residues. Germline values: CDR1 SNHLY, CDR2 FYNNEI. The CDR3 sequence is CASSWDSRVSTGELFF. For the CDR3, the DNA is TGTGCCAGCAGTTGGGACAGCCGTGTAAGCACCGGGGAGCTGTTTTTT.

This chain joins TRBV6-5 and TRBJ1-6, with a tentative D call TRBD1 (6 bases). Trimming took off 0 bases at V and 5 bases at J, with 8 bases between the two ends. From germline, CDR1 is MNHEY and CDR2 SVGAGI. This CDR3 region has 15 residues. CDR3 region: CASSYSGGNNSPLHF. The CDR3 region has the DNA TGTGCCAGCAGTTACTCAGGGGGAAATAATTCACCCCTCCACTTT.

The gene calls are TRBV5-6 and TRBJ1-5; 9 bases map to TRBD1. V was clipped by 5 bases and J by 7 bases; unmatched bases: 7. CDR1 and CDR2 (germline): SGHDT, YYEEEE. CDR3 length equals 14 residues. The CDR3 protein is CASRRQGVNQPQHF. CDR3 sequence (DNA): TGTGCCAGCAGACGACAGGGGGTTAACCAGCCCCAGCATTTT.

This clone appeared a single time. The chain joins TRBV2 to TRBJ2-5; perhaps TRBD1 as D (6 bases). The germline CDR1 and CDR2 sequences are SNHLY and FYNNEI. The V and J ends lost 4 bases and 0 bases respectively, with 12 bases between them. The CDR3 is 15 amino acids. The CDR3 region is CASSGGGHHQETQYF. The DNA of the CDR3 is TGTGCCAGCAGTGGAGGGGGACACCACCAAGAGACCCAGTACTTC.